Sequencing of this T cell receptor (beta chain) was carried out in a study of CD8 T cells in ankylosing spondylitis. The study, taken as a whole, reports: There were earlier reports of some motif variants in reactive arthritis synovial fluid and blood. Disease-linked clones proved CD8+ and comparatively uncommon in peripheral blood.

This clonotype has just a few counts. Its antigen is undetermined. The germline V gene has CDR1 SEHNR and CDR2 FQNEAQ (reference sequence). There are 14 residues in the CDR3. The ends lost 8 bases at V and 9 bases at J; junction bases unmatched: 13. Each CDR3 protein is one row after TCRdb ran MiXCR on the 5' RACE reads. The data contain about 160,000 distinct CDR3 sequences, roughly 10% of them singletons. The clonotype was recovered from a female donor with ankylosing spondylitis or in good health (not recorded which). Sequenced: blood, either unsorted or a sorted T cell fraction (not recorded which). The chain couples TRBV7-9 to TRBJ2-1; 7 bases map to TRBD2. The chain's CDR3 is CASASGVAWGEQFF. The CDR3 DNA follows: TGTGCCAGCGCAAGCGGGGTAGCGTGGGGTGAGCAGTTCTTC.